This TCR beta chain was observed in a study of spatial heterogeneity in lung cancer. This clonotype was detected many times. The presence of a unique molecular identifier marked each TCR cDNA molecule. A single record per CDR3 protein comes from TCRdb applying MiXCR to the 5' RACE reads. The table lists approximately 11,000 distinct CDR3 sequences, about 5.7% of them singletons. The CDR3 is 16 residues long. Germline V gene lookup returns CDR1 MRHNA and CDR2 SNTAGT. J lost 1 base, V lost 0 bases, and 1 base had no gene match. Time point here: sample taken at primary tumor resection. Unsorted samples of tumor, nontumor lung or frozen PBMC had their whole RNA sequenced.

The TCR comes from a male donor with early-stage non-small cell lung cancer. V usage is TRBV6-4 and J usage is TRBJ2-3, with 10 bases identical to TRBD2. This material consisted of PBMCs, taken at surgery. CDR3 sequence: CASSDSGTSGTDTQYF. The CDR3 nucleotides are TGTGCCAGCAGTGACTCAGGGACTAGCGGCACAGATACGCAGTATTTT.